A selection of T cell receptor beta chains follows, all from one sample in a study of control samples from healthy donors and cancer patients. TCRdb keeps only in-frame clones here, not all; method: immunoSEQ multiplex PCR. The sample lists 150,000 to 200,000 clones; 90% were seen once. The specimen was blood. All receptors derive from a woman aged 45-65 years in good health. CDR3s include the opening cysteine and the closing phenylalanine or tryptophan. The order of the fields is D gene, J gene, clone size, V gene, CDR3 DNA, CDR3 protein. D genes are given only for firm matches. Only part of the rows carry a size: once, few, many, or a class if the clone is expanded.

TRBD1 TRBJ1-2 few TRBV7-3 TGTGCCAGCAGCTTAGACAGGGAGGCGGCCGGCTACACCTTC CASSLDREAAGYTF
. TRBJ2-7 . TRBV5-4 TGTGCCAGCAGCCCAACGACCAACTACGAGCAGTACTTC CASSPTTNYEQYF
. TRBJ1-6 . TRBV3-1/TRBV3-2 TGTGCCAGCAGCCAGGGAAGGGGAGCCCTCCACTTT CASSQGRGALHF
. TRBJ1-5 . TRBV18 TGTGCCAGCTCACCAGGGCGTGGGGATCAGCCCCAGCATTTT CASSPGRGDQPQHF
. TRBJ1-1 . TRBV7-2 TGTGCCAGCAGCCGTAACACAGGGAACACTGAAGCTTTCTTT CASSRNTGNTEAFF
TRBD1 TRBJ2-1 . TRBV5-4 TGTGCCAGCAGCGAGGTCGGGACAGGACCCTACAATGAGCAGTTCTTC CASSEVGTGPYNEQFF
. TRBJ1-1 . TRBV7-2 TGTGCCAGCAGCTTCCGCAGGGGTTCCATAACTGAAGCTTTCTTT CASSFRRGSITEAFF
TRBD1 TRBJ2-7 . TRBV7-6 TGTGCCAGCAGCCGGGACAGGGGCCCATACGAGCAGTACTTC CASSRDRGPYEQYF
. TRBJ1-4 . TRBV28 TGTGCCAGCAGCCTGGCCGAGAGGGGTGAAAAACTGTTTTTT CASSLAERGEKLFF
. TRBJ2-5 . TRBV5-6 TGTGCCAGCAGCCCCCAGTGGGGGCAAGAGACCCAGTACTTC CASSPQWGQETQYF
. TRBJ1-5 . TRBV27 TGTGCCAGCAGTCCCGGGACGGTTTTTGGGAGCAATCAGCCCCAGCATTTT CASSPGTVFGSNQPQHF
TRBD1 TRBJ1-3 . TRBV19 TGTGCCAGTAGCACAGGGGGTAACTCTGGAAACACCATATATTTT CASSTGGNSGNTIYF
TRBD2 TRBJ2-7 . TRBV15 TGTGCCACCAGCAGATTGGGACTAGCGGGCTACGAGCAGTACTTC CATSRLGLAGYEQYF